The rows below give T cell receptor beta chains drawn from one sample of a study of beta chain features in type 1 diabetes. Method: immunoSEQ multiplex PCR; TCRdb's copy keeps in-frame clones and lacks some. The data contain around 160,000 clones, approximately 8.7% of them seen just once; the ten biggest clones take up 0.7%. Specimen: central memory CD4+ T cells from blood. The receptors were gathered from a woman under 40 with type 1 diabetes. Both conserved end residues are part of each CDR3. The D gene is left open where the match is weak. Size tells how often a clone was seen (once, few, many) or the class of an expanded clone, and some rows leave it out.

TRBJ1-1 | . | TRBV18 | few | CASSPLPDRSNTEAFF | TGTGCCAGCTCACCCCTCCCCGACAGGTCGAACACTGAAGCTTTCTTT
TRBJ1-3 | TRBD1 | TRBV5-6 | . | CASSTGAYGNTIYF | TGTGCCAGCAGCACAGGGGCGTACGGAAACACCATATATTTT
TRBJ2-7 | . | TRBV4-1 | few | CASSAQAVTLYEQYF | TGCGCCAGCAGCGCACAGGCGGTGACCCTCTACGAGCAGTACTTC
TRBJ2-1 | TRBD2 | TRBV29-1 | few | CSGSQTSGSGEQFF | TGCAGCGGGTCCCAGACTAGCGGATCGGGTGAGCAGTTCTTC
TRBJ2-1 | . | TRBV6-5 | few | CASSYEGYNEQFF | TGTGCCAGCAGTTACGAGGGCTACAATGAGCAGTTCTTC
TRBJ2-1 | TRBD2 | TRBV7-3 | . | CASSLTLISGRYNEQFF | TGTGCCAGCAGCTTAACGTTAATCAGCGGGAGATACAATGAGCAGTTCTTC
TRBJ2-1 | TRBD1 | TRBV12-5 | few | CASVPGQDNNEQFF | TGTGCTAGTGTACCGGGACAGGACAACAATGAGCAGTTCTTC
TRBJ1-1 | . | TRBV28 | . | CASTREGKAFF | TGTGCCAGCACCAGGGAAGGGAAAGCTTTCTTT
TRBJ2-6 | . | TRBV29-1 | few | CSVYFSGSGANVLTF | TGCAGCGTTTATTTTTCGGGCTCTGGGGCCAACGTCCTGACTTTC
TRBJ1-1 | TRBD1 | TRBV7-8 | . | CASSATGEGAEAFF | TGTGCCAGCAGCGCCACAGGGGAAGGGGCTGAAGCTTTCTTT
TRBJ1-1 | . | TRBV14 | . | CASSQARGGTEAFF | TGTGCCAGCAGCCAAGCACGGGGTGGCACTGAAGCTTTCTTT
TRBJ2-7 | . | TRBV5-1 | many | CASSLALRSSSYEQYF | TGCGCCAGCAGCTTGGCCCTCAGGTCGAGCTCCTACGAGCAGTACTTC
TRBJ2-5 | TRBD2 | TRBV29-1 | few | CSVESGGETQYF | TGCAGCGTTGAATCGGGGGGAGAGACCCAGTACTTC
TRBJ2-5 | . | TRBV18 | few | CASHASRVKETQYF | TGTGCCAGCCACGCCTCCCGGGTAAAAGAGACCCAGTACTTC
TRBJ1-1 | TRBD1 | TRBV4-1 | . | CASSQGGANTEAFF | TGTGCCAGCAGCCAAGGGGGCGCGAACACTGAAGCTTTCTTT
TRBJ1-5 | . | TRBV30 | . | CAWSSSRAISNQPQHF | TGTGCCTGGAGTTCGTCCAGGGCGATTAGCAATCAGCCCCAGCATTTT
TRBJ2-3 | TRBD2 | TRBV7-7 | . | CASSPIAGSTDTQYF | TGTGCTAGCAGCCCTATAGCGGGAAGCACAGATACGCAGTATTTT
TRBJ2-2 | . | TRBV18 | few | CASSSQGKNTGELFF | TGTGCCAGCTCATCCCAGGGGAAGAACACCGGGGAGCTGTTTTTT
TRBJ2-4 | TRBD1 | TRBV10-1 | . | CASSESQGADIQYF | TGCGCCAGCAGTGAGTCCCAGGGGGCGGACATTCAGTACTTC
TRBJ2-7 | . | TRBV9 | . | CASSVLVGRYKPYEQYF | TGTGCCAGCAGCGTACTGGTTGGGAGATATAAGCCCTACGAGCAGTACTTC
TRBJ1-1 | . | TRBV27 | . | CASSLRGGSKAFF | TGTGCCAGCAGTTTGCGTGGGGGGTCAAAAGCTTTCTTT
TRBJ2-7 | . | TRBV20-1 | . | CSASLEEQYF | TGCAGTGCGTCTCTTGAGGAGCAGTACTTC
TRBJ2-1 | TRBD1 | TRBV7-3 | . | CASSSGQLQVWDEQFF | TGTGCCAGCAGCTCGGGACAGTTACAAGTGTGGGATGAGCAGTTCTTC
TRBJ1-1 | TRBD1 | TRBV6-6 | few | CASSYSRDSYEAFF | TGTGCCAGCAGTTACTCGCGGGACAGCTATGAAGCTTTCTTT
TRBJ2-1 | . | TRBV10-3 | few | CAIRGARNEQFF | TGTGCCATCAGGGGGGCGCGCAATGAGCAGTTCTTC
TRBJ1-1 | TRBD1 | TRBV4-2 | few | CASSPYRGGSTEAFF | TGTGCCAGCAGCCCCTACAGGGGGGGTAGCACTGAAGCTTTCTTT
TRBJ2-5 | . | TRBV29-1 | . | CSVEPPSVWAREETQYF | TGCAGCGTCGAACCCCCTTCGGTATGGGCCAGGGAAGAGACCCAGTACTTC
TRBJ1-2 | . | TRBV25-1 | . | CASSEVKGPHYGYTF | TGTGCCAGCAGTGAGGTAAAGGGGCCTCACTATGGCTACACCTTC
TRBJ1-5 | . | TRBV15 | . | CATRKGDYSQPQHF | TGTGCCACCAGGAAGGGGGACTATAGTCAGCCCCAGCATTTT
TRBJ2-1 | . | TRBV4-1 | . | CASSHPGRSGMSEQFF | TGCGCCAGCAGCCACCCAGGGAGGTCGGGTATGAGTGAGCAGTTCTTC
TRBJ2-7 | TRBD1 | TRBV29-1 | few | CSVERDRGGEQYF | TGCAGCGTTGAACGGGACAGGGGGGGCGAGCAGTACTTC
TRBJ2-1 | . | TRBV7-2 | few | CASSNPYRDYNEQFF | TGTGCCAGCAGCAACCCCTATAGAGACTACAATGAGCAGTTCTTC
TRBJ2-1 | TRBD2 | TRBV7-2 | few | CASSLASPSGRYNEQFF | TGTGCCAGCAGCTTAGCCTCACCTAGCGGGAGGTACAATGAGCAGTTCTTC
TRBJ2-1 | TRBD2 | TRBV7-3 | few | CASSPSGLAGGYEQFF | TGTGCCAGCAGCCCCTCAGGACTAGCGGGAGGTTATGAGCAGTTCTTC
TRBJ1-3 | . | TRBV28 | few | CASGRQWGNTIYF | TGTGCCAGCGGTCGACAGTGGGGAAACACCATATATTTT
TRBJ2-7 | . | TRBV28 | few | CASGGPVQGF | TGTGCCAGCGGTGGCCCAGTTCAGGGATTC
TRBJ2-1 | . | TRBV10-1 | . | CASSLSRGDDYNEQFF | TGCGCCAGCAGTCTATCACGGGGAGATGATTACAATGAGCAGTTCTTC
TRBJ1-2 | TRBD1 | TRBV7-9 | . | CASSPRDRNYGYTF | TGTGCCAGCAGCCCGCGGGACAGAAACTATGGCTACACCTTC
TRBJ1-1 | . | TRBV4-1 | few | CASSRPGPLATLNTEAFF | TGCGCCAGCAGCCGACCGGGCCCACTAGCCACATTGAACACTGAAGCTTTCTTT
TRBJ2-6 | . | TRBV30 | few | CALDSTPSSGANVLTF | TGTGCCTTGGACAGTACCCCTAGCTCTGGGGCCAACGTCCTGACTTTC
TRBJ2-5 | TRBD2 | TRBV4-1 | few | CASSLQTSGQETQYF | TGCGCCAGCAGCCTCCAGACTAGCGGTCAAGAGACCCAGTACTTC
TRBJ1-2 | . | TRBV11-3 | few | CASSLDSLGGTNYGYTF | TGTGCCAGCAGCTTAGATTCGTTGGGGGGGACCAACTATGGCTACACCTTC
TRBJ2-7 | . | TRBV28 | . | CASTSNYEQYF | TGTGCCAGCACTTCTAACTACGAGCAGTACTTC
TRBJ1-5 | . | TRBV12-5 | . | CASGLVPDGRADSNQPQHF | TGTGCTAGTGGTTTGGTACCTGATGGCAGGGCAGATAGCAATCAGCCCCAGCATTTT